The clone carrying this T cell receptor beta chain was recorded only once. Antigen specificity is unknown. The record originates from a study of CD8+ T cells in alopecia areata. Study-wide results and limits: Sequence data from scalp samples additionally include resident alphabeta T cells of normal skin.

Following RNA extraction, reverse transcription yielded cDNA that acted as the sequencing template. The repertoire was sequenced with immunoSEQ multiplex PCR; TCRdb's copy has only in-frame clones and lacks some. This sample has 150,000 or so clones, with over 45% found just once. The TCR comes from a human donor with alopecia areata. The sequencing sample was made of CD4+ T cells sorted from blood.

The CDR3 region is CASSRGDQETQYF. The CDR3 DNA is TGTGCCAGCAGCCGAGGAGACCAAGAGACCCAGTACTTC. The chain links TRBV7-9 to TRBJ2-5; no clear D gene. Germline CDR1 SEHNR, CDR2 FQNEAQ (reference sequence). This CDR3 has 13 amino acids. Trimming took 5 bases from V and 0 from J, leaving 7 bases between them.